This TCR beta chain was recorded in a study of blood T cell repertoires in COVID-19. Across the whole study: From the United States, Italy and Spain came samples of acute and convalescent COVID-19. The analysed material was cDNA or gDNA that came from T cells, B-cell-depleted T cells, or PBMCs.

Measured with immunoSEQ multiplex PCR; TCRdb has only the in-frame clones, and not every one. This repertoire shows about 180,000 clones, roughly four fifths found once; its top ten account for 6% to 8%. The CDR3 is 15 residues long. CDR1 is WNHNN, CDR2 SYGVQD, per germline (reference sequence). The V gene end was trimmed by 2 bases and the J gene end by 2 bases; junction bases not matched to a gene: 3. The receptor was derived from a woman in her 70s with COVID-19, enrolled during active disease. V gene TRBV10-1 combines with J gene TRBJ2-5; 9 bases fit TRBD2. Specimen: peripheral blood. This CDR3 reads CASSETAGGQETQYF. The CDR3 region has the DNA TGCGCCAGCAGTGAGACAGCGGGAGGACAAGAGACCCAGTACTTC.